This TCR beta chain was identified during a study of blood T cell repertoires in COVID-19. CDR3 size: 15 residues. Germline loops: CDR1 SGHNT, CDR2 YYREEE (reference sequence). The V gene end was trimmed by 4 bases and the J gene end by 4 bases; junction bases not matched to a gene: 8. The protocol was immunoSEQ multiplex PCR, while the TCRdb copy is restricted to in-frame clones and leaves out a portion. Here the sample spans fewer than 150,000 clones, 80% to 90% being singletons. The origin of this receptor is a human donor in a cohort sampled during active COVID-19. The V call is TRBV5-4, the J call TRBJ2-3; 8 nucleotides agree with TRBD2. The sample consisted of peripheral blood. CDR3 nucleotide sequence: TGTGCCAGCAGCACATCGGGGGGGCGGTCAGATACGCAGTATTTT. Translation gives CASSTSGGRSDTQYF. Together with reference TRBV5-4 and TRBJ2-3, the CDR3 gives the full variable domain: ETGVTQSPTHLIKTRGQQVTLRCSSQSGHNTVSWYQQALGQGPQFIFQYYREEENGRGNFPPRFSGLQFPNYSSELNVNALELDDSALYLCASSTSGGRSDTQYFGPGTRLTVL.